This T cell receptor beta chain was recorded in a study of blood T cell repertoires in COVID-19. TCRdb keeps only in-frame clones here, not all; method: immunoSEQ multiplex PCR. The sample holds roughly 300,000 clones, just under 90% seen once. Between the trimmed V and J ends, which lost 0 bases and 0 bases, there was a span of 6 bases. This CDR3 region has 15 residues. Looked up from germline, CDR1 is KGHSH and CDR2 is LQKENI. V and J are TRBV18 and TRBJ2-1; D gene ambiguous. The TCR was taken from a woman in her twenties or thirties with COVID-19, enrolled during active disease. The sequenced sample consisted of peripheral blood. CDR3 protein: CASSPPGRSYNEQFF. CDR3 bases: TGTGCCAGCTCACCACCGGGCCGCTCCTACAATGAGCAGTTCTTC.